The rows below give T cell receptor beta chains drawn from one sample of a study of T-cell memory formation after mild COVID-19. Via MiXCR, TCRdb re-called the 5' RACE reads, giving one row per CDR3 protein. Of about 290,000 distinct CDR3 sequences listed, about 15% were seen once; the top ten hold roughly 23%. Input material: PBMCs or a T cell subset sorted from them (not recorded which). All receptors derive from a man between 18 and 35 years old who had mild COVID-19 (a few samples of this study predate the infection). Cell type and time point are not known. The CDR3 runs from the conserved cysteine through the conserved F or W. The D gene is left open where the match is weak. Part of the rows lack a size; the others show once, few, many or a class for expanded clones.

>TRBJ1-1|many|-|TRBV6-5
CASGGRGSSNTEAFF
TGTGCCAGCGGAGGTAGGGGATCATCGAACACTGAAGCTTTCTTT
>TRBJ2-1|-|-|TRBV11-2
CASSPGFVGVNEQFF
TGTGCCAGCAGCCCAGGTTTTGTAGGGGTCAATGAGCAGTTCTTC
>TRBJ1-4|many|TRBD1|TRBV15
CATSRDGTGRNEKLFF
TGTGCCACCAGCAGAGACGGGACAGGGCGTAATGAAAAACTGTTTTTT
>TRBJ1-5|few|-|TRBV4-3
CASSQDLSPQGNQPQHF
TGCGCCAGCAGCCAAGATTTAAGCCCACAAGGTAATCAGCCCCAGCATTTT
>TRBJ1-1|few|-|TRBV25-1
CASGKSGNTEAFF
TGTGCCAGCGGAAAATCGGGAAACACTGAAGCTTTCTTT
>TRBJ2-6|few|TRBD1|TRBV4-3
CASSRGQGESGANVLTF
TGCGCCAGCAGCCGTGGACAGGGGGAATCTGGGGCCAACGTCCTGACTTTC
>TRBJ2-7|few|-|TRBV3-1
CASSHEGLYEQYF
TGTGCCAGCAGCCATGAGGGGCTCTACGAGCAGTACTTC
>TRBJ1-1|-|-|TRBV7-9
CASSPPTGQAFF
TGTGCCAGCAGCCCACCGACGGGACAAGCTTTCTTT
>TRBJ2-7|few|TRBD1|TRBV24-1
CATSGTGSYEQYF
TGTGCCACCAGTGGGACAGGGTCATACGAGCAGTACTTC
>TRBJ1-5|-|TRBD1|TRBV14
CASSLYTPGQETKFYSNQPQHF
TGTGCCAGCAGCCTCTACACTCCGGGACAGGAAACTAAATTTTATAGCAATCAGCCCCAGCATTTT